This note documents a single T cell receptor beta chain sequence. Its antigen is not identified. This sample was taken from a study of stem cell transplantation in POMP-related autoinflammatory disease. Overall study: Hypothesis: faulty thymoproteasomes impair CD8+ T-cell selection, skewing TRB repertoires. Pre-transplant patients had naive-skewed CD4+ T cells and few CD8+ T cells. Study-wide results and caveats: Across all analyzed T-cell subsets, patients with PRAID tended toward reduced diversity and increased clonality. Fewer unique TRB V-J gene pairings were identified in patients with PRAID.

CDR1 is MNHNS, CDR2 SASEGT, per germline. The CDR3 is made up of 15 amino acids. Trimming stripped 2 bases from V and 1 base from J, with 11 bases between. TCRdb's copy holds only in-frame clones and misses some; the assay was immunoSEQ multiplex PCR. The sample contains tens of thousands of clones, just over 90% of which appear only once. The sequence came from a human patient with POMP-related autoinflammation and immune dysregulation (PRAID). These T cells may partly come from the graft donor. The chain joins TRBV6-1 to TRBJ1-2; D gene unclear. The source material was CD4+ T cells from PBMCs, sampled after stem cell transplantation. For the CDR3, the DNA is TGTGCCAGCAGTGAAACCCAGGCAGATAACTATGGCTACACCTTC. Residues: CASSETQADNYGYTF.